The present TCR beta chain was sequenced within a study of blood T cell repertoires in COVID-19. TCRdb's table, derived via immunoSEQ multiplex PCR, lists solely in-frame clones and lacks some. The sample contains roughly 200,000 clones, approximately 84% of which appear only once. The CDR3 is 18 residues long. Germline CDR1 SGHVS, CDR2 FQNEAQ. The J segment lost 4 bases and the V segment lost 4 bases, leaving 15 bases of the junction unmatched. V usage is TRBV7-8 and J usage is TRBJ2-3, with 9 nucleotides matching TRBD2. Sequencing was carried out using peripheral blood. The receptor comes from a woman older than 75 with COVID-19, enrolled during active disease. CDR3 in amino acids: CASSYGGRGGLESDTQYF. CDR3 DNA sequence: TGTGCCAGCAGCTACGGTGGGCGGGGGGGCCTAGAGTCAGATACGCAGTATTTT.